This T cell receptor (beta chain) was profiled in a study of memory CD4+ T cells and cytomegalovirus serostatus. About the study: Healthy Belgian adult donors included several CMV-positive and around 25 CMV-negative people.

The sort gate was single viable CD3+CD4+CD8-CD45RO+ cells for memory CD4+ T cells. The CDR3 spans 11 residues. The V and J ends lost 3 bases and 0 bases respectively, with 2 bases between them. CDR1 and CDR2 from the germline V gene are DFQATT and SNEGSKA (reference sequence). TCRdb's copy holds only in-frame clones and misses some; the assay was immunoSEQ multiplex PCR. The sample consists of about 92,000 clones, about 80% of them appearing once. This clone has a single count. Sequenced material: memory CD4+ T cells from blood. The chain links TRBV20-1 to TRBJ1-2; no reliable D call. This clonotype was obtained from an adult in good health and CMV-seropositive. CDR3 in amino acids: CSARPNYGYTF. The CDR3 DNA reads TGCAGTGCTAGGCCTAACTATGGCTACACCTTC.